The 16 T cell receptor beta chains presented below share a single source sample, sequenced in a study of shared clonotypes between healthy human individuals. The table came from immunoSEQ multiplex PCR; TCRdb's copy has only in-frame clones and leaves some out. The sample has around 1 million clones, over 75% seen once. The material sequenced was memory CD4+ T cells sorted from blood. The subset denotes: CD45RA-negative fraction. The receptors stem from a man in his late teens or twenties in good health.

This clone has only a few counts. The chain combines TRBV19 with TRBJ1-3; no clear D. Germline V lookup: CDR1 LNHDA, CDR2 SQIVND (reference sequence). The CDR3 length is 11 residues. Trimming left V 8 bases short and J 4 bases short, with 6 bases between. The DNA for the CDR3 is TGTGCCAGTGATCAGGGAAACACCATATATTTT. Translation: CASDQGNTIYF.

About this clone itself: Other DNA sequences in the sample encode the same CDR3. The chain uses TRBV7-2 and TRBJ2-7; D not certain. The CDR3 contains 12 residues. V was pared by 5 bases and J by 0 bases, with 5 bases between. CDR1 is SGHTA, CDR2 FQGNSA, per germline. In nucleotides, the CDR3 is TGTGCCAGCAGCCCCAGCTCCTACGAGCAGTACTTC. This sequence encodes CASSPSSYEQYF.

The genes are TRBV2 and TRBJ1-2, with 8 nucleotides matching TRBD1. This CDR3 has 13 amino acids. The germline CDR1 and CDR2 sequences are SNHLY and FYNNEI. V lost 3 bases to trimming and J lost 8 bases; unmatched junction nucleotides: 5. The CDR3 region has the DNA TGTGCCAGCAGTGACCAGGGGGCGCAGGGCTACACCTTC. This sequence encodes CASSDQGAQGYTF.

In its sample, this clone was seen once. V gene TRBV2 combines with J gene TRBJ2-2; D ambiguous. The length of the CDR3 is 13 residues. Germline CDR1 SNHLY, CDR2 FYNNEI. Trimming stripped 1 base from V and 6 bases from J, with 6 bases between. CDR3 bases: TGTGCCAGCAGTGAAGAAAGGGCCGGGGAGCTGTTTTTT. As protein: CASSEERAGELFF.

The chain is built from TRBV7-9 and TRBJ2-3; TRBD2 matches at 9 bases. V shed 8 bases and J 0 bases; nucleotides not matched to a gene: 3. The V gene's germline CDR1 is SEHNR and CDR2 FQNEAQ (reference sequence). The length of the CDR3 is 14 residues. The CDR3 region has the DNA TGTGCCAGCTTAAGCGGGGGGAGCACAGATACGCAGTATTTT. This codes for CASLSGGSTDTQYF.

The V call is TRBV10-3, the J call TRBJ2-2; no firm D call. Trimming took 3 bases from V and 8 from J, leaving 7 bases between them. The CDR3 is 12 residues long. Germline loops: CDR1 ENHRY, CDR2 SYGVKD. For the CDR3, the DNA is TGTGCCATCAGTGATTTGAAGGGGGAGCTGTTTTTT. Its translation: CAISDLKGELFF.

This chain uses TRBV4-3 with TRBJ2-7; D is perhaps TRBD1 (6 bases). Germline-derived CDR1 and CDR2 are LGHNA and YSLEER. With 2 bases removed from V and 6 bases from J, the gap between germline ends came to 11 bases. The CDR3 totals 13 residues. This CDR3 is CASSQTLRGEQYF. The CDR3 bases are TGCGCCAGCAGCCAAACTCTCAGGGGCGAGCAGTACTTC.

This clone turned up a few times. The gene calls are TRBV27 and TRBJ2-6; no definite D call. The CDR3 contains 13 residues. V lost 0 bases to trimming and J lost 3 bases, with 0 bases between them. The germline gives CDR1 MNHEY, CDR2 SMNVEV (reference sequence). The CDR3 protein is CASSLSGANVLTF. For the CDR3, the DNA is TGTGCCAGCAGTTTATCTGGGGCCAACGTCCTGACTTTC.

This rearrangement joins TRBV19 to TRBJ2-6, with TRBD1 as a possible D gene (6 bases). Deletions cut 7 bases from V and 2 bases from J, with 15 bases between. Germline CDR1 is LNHDA and CDR2 is SQIVND (reference sequence). This CDR3 has 16 residues. The CDR3 DNA follows: TGTGCCAGTACCTCACAGGGAATGCCTGGGGCCAACGTCCTGACTTTC. This gives the protein CASTSQGMPGANVLTF.

A note on this clone: Different DNA sequences within this sample yield the same CDR3. The genes are TRBV7-9 and TRBJ2-5; D is possibly TRBD2 (7 bases). This CDR3 region has 14 residues. CDR1 SEHNR and CDR2 FQNEAQ come from the germline V gene (reference sequence). V lost 0 bases, J lost 5 bases, and 10 bases lay in between. The CDR3 protein is CASSLAGGLETQYF. The CDR3 DNA reads as TGTGCCAGCAGCTTAGCGGGGGGGCTCGAGACCCAGTACTTC.

This chain connects TRBV7-8 to TRBJ2-1; 16 positions agree with TRBD2. CDR3 length equals 18 residues. V was clipped by 1 base and J by 6 bases; unmatched bases: 6. In germline, CDR1 is SGHVS, CDR2 FQNEAQ. The CDR3 here is CASSLGGLAGGVSNEQFF. DNA of the CDR3: TGTGCCAGCAGCTTAGGGGGACTAGCGGGAGGGGTTAGCAATGAGCAGTTCTTC.

This clone was seen only a few times. The chain employs TRBV19 and TRBJ2-1, with 11 bases aligning to TRBD1. This CDR3 is built from 12 residues. Germline V gives CDR1 LNHDA, CDR2 SQIVND (reference sequence). V dropped 7 bases and J dropped 10; count of bases not matched to a gene: 3. The chain's CDR3 is CASTRDRGEQFF. The DNA for the CDR3 is TGTGCCAGTACCCGGGACAGGGGGGAGCAGTTCTTC.

The chain recombines TRBV6-6 with TRBJ2-3, with 7 bases that match TRBD1. This CDR3 contains 13 residues. The germline gives CDR1 MNHNY, CDR2 SVGAGI (reference sequence). V was pared by 6 bases and J by 2 bases, with 2 bases of the junction left unmatched. CDR3 bases: TGTGCCAGCAGGGACAGGTCCACAGATACGCAGTATTTT. Protein product: CASRDRSTDTQYF.

CDR3 in DNA: TGTGCCAGCAGCTGGGACAGGAACACTGAAGCTTTCTTT. Translated, it gives CASSWDRNTEAFF. This chain connects TRBV14 to TRBJ1-1; TRBD1 aligns across 7 bases. Germline trimming cut 5 bases from V and 1 base from J; bases unmatched to any gene: 1. CDR1 and CDR2 (germline): SGHDN, FVKESK. The CDR3 covers 13 residues.

The chain recombines TRBV6-1 with TRBJ2-7; 7 nucleotides agree with TRBD1. The CDR3 runs to 14 residues. Losses at the gene ends were 4 bases for V and 2 bases for J; bases not matched to a gene: 5. Per the germline V gene, CDR1 is MNHNS and CDR2 is SASEGT. CDR3 DNA sequence: TGTGCCAGCAGTGTAACAGGGGACACCTACGAGCAGTACTTC. Translated: CASSVTGDTYEQYF.

The chain has TRBV10-3 and TRBJ1-1; 8 bases line up with TRBD1. The CDR3 consists of 15 residues. The germline V gene has CDR1 ENHRY and CDR2 SYGVKD. V lost 2 bases to trimming and J lost 3 bases; unmatched junction nucleotides: 5. This CDR3 reads CAISEPGQGYTEAFF. DNA for the CDR3: TGTGCCATCAGTGAGCCCGGACAGGGTTACACTGAAGCTTTCTTT.